This entry describes one T cell receptor (beta chain). The antigen is not known. The data derive from a study of cytomegalovirus exposure and HLA in healthy donors. Study observations and caveats: Later examination showed HLA-associated TCR beta chains had greater clonal expansion than equally common others. TCR sequences were mostly rare, though some public TCRs occurred in many donors. Near-uniform donor sequencing depth was presumed by presence/absence analyses. Cytomegalovirus association was listed for around 170 TCR beta chains.

The CDR3 consists of 11 residues. Trimming at V came to 3 bases and at J to 13 bases, leaving 5 bases not matched to a gene. Germline CDR1 is MDHEN and CDR2 is SYDVKM. PCR used 60 Vbeta primers and 13 Jbeta primers. Here immunoSEQ multiplex PCR was the method, and the copy in TCRdb shows in-frame clones only, minus some. In total, the table holds 100,000 to 150,000 clones. The sequenced sample consisted of PBMCs. The V and J genes are TRBV28 and TRBJ2-7; 8 bases match TRBD1. This sequence was found in a woman aged 40 to 50 in good health and CMV-seropositive. The CDR3 bases are TGTGCCAGCAGTTTCGGGACAGGATTCTACTTC. This encodes CASSFGTGFYF.